The 27 T cell receptor beta chains in this list originate from one sample, sequenced in a study of blood T cells in healthy people across ages. Combining a sample-barcoded 5' primer with a J-beta primer mix, a second PCR ran for roughly 7 to 11 cycles. TCRdb re-called the 5' RACE reads with MiXCR, one entry per CDR3 protein. The sample yields 450,000 to 600,000 distinct CDR3 sequences, about 25% seen once. The same data also contributed to another study, on T cells of mothers and their children.

Sequencing was carried out using blood. Receptor source: a boy younger than 10 in good health.

V and J are TRBV29-1 and TRBJ1-1; 7 bases are a match to TRBD1. Losses at the gene ends were 6 bases for V and 3 bases for J; bases not matched to a gene: 1. From germline, CDR1 is SQVTM and CDR2 ANQGSEA. This CDR3 region has 11 residues. DNA of the CDR3: TGCAGCGTCAGGGGGGACACTGAAGCTTTCTTT. Translation: CSVRGDTEAFF.

This clonotype turned up a few times. V is TRBV7-9 and J is TRBJ1-4; D is unresolved. The germline V and J ends were trimmed by 3 bases and 8 bases, with 13 bases remaining between them. In germline, CDR1 is SEHNR, CDR2 FQNEAQ (reference sequence). The CDR3 runs 14 residues. CDR3 amino acids: CASSLGQESEKLFF. The CDR3 DNA follows: TGTGCCAGCAGCTTGGGCCAGGAGTCGGAAAAACTGTTTTTT. The variable domain in full, completed from reference TRBV7-9 and TRBJ1-4, reads DTGVSQNPRHKITKRGQNVTFRCDPISEHNRLYWYRQTLGQGPEFLTYFQNEAQLEKSRLLSDRFSAERPKGSFSTLEIQRTEQGDSAMYLCASSLGQESEKLFFGSGTQLSVL.

The chain recombines TRBV7-2 with TRBJ2-5; 7 nucleotides align to TRBD2. The CDR3 runs to 14 residues. CDR1 is SGHTA, CDR2 FQGNSA, per germline. Unmatched junction bases numbered 5, after V lost 5 bases and J lost 2 bases. CDR3 amino acids: CASSPGLPQETQYF. CDR3 nucleotide sequence: TGTGCCAGCAGCCCGGGACTACCTCAAGAGACCCAGTACTTC.

The rearrangement links TRBV6-5 to TRBJ2-1; no firm D call. Deletions cut 5 bases from V and 6 bases from J, with 11 bases between. The CDR3 sequence is 13 residues long. Germline CDR1 is MNHEY and CDR2 is SVGAGI. The CDR3 protein is CASSIDTGNEQFF. The DNA for the CDR3 is TGTGCCAGCAGTATAGATACGGGCAATGAGCAGTTCTTC.

This clonotype was recorded a few times. V gene TRBV2 combines with J gene TRBJ1-4; maybe TRBD1 (6 bases). This CDR3 is built from 13 residues. CDR1 is SNHLY, CDR2 FYNNEI, per germline. The V and J ends lost 9 bases and 5 bases respectively, with 13 bases between them. CDR3 amino acids: CARSRQANEKLFF. The CDR3 nucleotides are TGTGCCAGGTCACGACAGGCGAATGAAAAACTGTTTTTT.

The table lists this clonotype with a few counts. This chain connects TRBV4-1 to TRBJ2-5, with D perhaps TRBD2 (6 bases). The CDR3 runs 15 residues. The V gene lost 0 bases and the J gene lost 6 bases, with 14 bases spanning the gap. Germline loops: CDR1 MGHRA, CDR2 YSYEKL. CDR3 DNA sequence: TGCGCCAGCAGCCAAGATAGCGGACGCCCTAAGACCCAGTACTTC. Translation gives CASSQDSGRPKTQYF.

This clonotype was counted only a few times. The genes are TRBV12-3 or TRBV12-4 and TRBJ2-2, with D unresolved. The CDR3 loop spans 14 amino acids. Trimming left V 3 bases short and J 4 bases short, with 9 bases between. CDR3 loop: CASSFLEFTGELFF. The CDR3 DNA is TGTGCCAGCAGTTTTCTAGAGTTCACCGGGGAGCTGTTTTTT.

This clonotype was found a few times. This chain uses TRBV30 with TRBJ2-1, with 10 bases fitting TRBD1. The CDR3 runs to 15 residues. V shed 1 base, J shed 7 bases, and the junction held 7 bases outside the gene matches. Germline assignment: CDR1 GTSNPN and CDR2 SVGIG (reference sequence). CDR3 DNA: TGTGCCTGGAGTGACGGGACAGGGGCTGGTAATGAGCAGTTCTTC. This encodes CAWSDGTGAGNEQFF.

The V and J genes are TRBV18 and TRBJ1-1; D remains unclear. CDR3 length: 12 residues. The V and J ends lost 1 base and 7 bases respectively, with 7 bases between them. Germline CDR1 KGHSH, CDR2 LQKENI. CDR3 in DNA: TGTGCCAGCTCACCACGTAACGGTGAAGCTTTCTTT. Amino acids: CASSPRNGEAFF.

This clonotype has a single count. CDR3 DNA sequence: TGCGCCAGCAGCTTGAGTGGTGTGGACAGGGGCTACAATGAGCAGTTCTTC. The encoded protein is CASSLSGVDRGYNEQFF. The gene calls are TRBV5-1 and TRBJ2-1, with TRBD1 matching over 9 bases. J gave up 3 bases and V 1 base, and 8 bases lay outside the gene matches. This CDR3 is 17 amino acids long. CDR1 SGHRS and CDR2 YFSETQ come from the germline V gene.

In the case of this clonotype: A much larger clone lies a single base off, so this may be a read error. This chain connects TRBV5-1 to TRBJ1-1; a possible D gene is TRBD1 (5 bases). This CDR3 comprises 14 residues. In germline, CDR1 is SGHRS, CDR2 YFSETQ. CDR3 region: CASSLGQMNTEPFF. In DNA, the CDR3 is TGCGCCAGCAGCTTGGGACAGATGAACACTGAACCTTTCTTT.

In this sample, this clonotype turned up a few times. The V gene is TRBV28, the J gene TRBJ1-1; D might be TRBD1 (5 bases). Germline values: CDR1 MDHEN, CDR2 SYDVKM. Trimming cost V 5 bases and J 5 bases, with 12 bases left between them. The CDR3 runs to 13 residues. CDR3: CASSASGGTEAFF. For the CDR3, the DNA is TGTGCCAGCAGTGCTTCGGGGGGGACTGAAGCTTTCTTT. Together with reference TRBV28 and TRBJ1-1, the CDR3 gives the full variable domain: DVKVTQSSRYLVKRTGEKVFLECVQDMDHENMFWYRQDPGLGLRLIYFSYDVKMKEKGDIPEGYSVSREKKERFSLILESASTNQTSMYLCASSASGGTEAFFGQGTRLTVV.

V and J are TRBV30 and TRBJ2-7; 7 bases align to TRBD1. Looked up from germline, CDR1 is GTSNPN and CDR2 is SVGIG (reference sequence). The V gene end was trimmed by 5 bases and the J gene end by 3 bases; junction bases not matched to a gene: 4. This CDR3 has 12 residues. Here the CDR3 DNA reads TGTGCCTGGGGACAGGCTGACTACGAGCAGTACTTC. As protein: CAWGQADYEQYF.

A word on this clonotype: One end of the junction is discordant with germline, which a read error may explain. The rearrangement links TRBV5-1 to TRBJ2-2; 8 bases line up with TRBD1. The CDR3 is 18 residues long. Germline assignment: CDR1 SGHRS and CDR2 YFSETQ. The CDR3 sequence is CASSSPTGAQMNAGELFF. CDR3 bases: TGCGCCAGCAGCTCACCGACAGGGGCCCAAATGAACGCCGGGGAGCTGTTTTTT.

This clonotype has a handful of counts. The chain joins TRBV6-5 to TRBJ2-5; D gene ambiguous. The CDR3 is made up of 15 amino acids. Germline V gene data show CDR1 as MNHEY and CDR2 as SVGAGI. V was clipped by 2 bases and J by 1 base, with 11 bases between them. The CDR3 sequence is CASSYREPGQETQYF. CDR3 nucleotide sequence: TGTGCCAGCAGTTACCGCGAGCCGGGCCAAGAGACCCAGTACTTC.

The V and J genes are TRBV10-3 and TRBJ2-6; 9 positions match TRBD2. Germline CDR1 reads ENHRY; CDR2 reads SYGVKD. Trimming took 6 bases from V and 4 from J; bases not matched to a gene: 7. The CDR3 covers 16 residues. The CDR3 DNA reads TGTGCCATCAGCCTAGCGGGATCAGGCGGGGCCAACGTCCTGACTTTC. This encodes CAISLAGSGGANVLTF.

This clonotype has only a few counts. CDR3 amino acids: CASSLLAVYNEQFF. For the CDR3, the DNA is TGTGCCAGCAGCTTACTAGCGGTCTACAATGAGCAGTTCTTC. This chain joins TRBV7-2 and TRBJ2-1; 7 bases are shared with TRBD2. The J segment lost 3 bases and the V segment lost 2 bases, leaving 1 base of the junction unmatched. Germline CDR1 reads SGHTA; CDR2 reads FQGNSA. This CDR3 contains 14 residues.

The table lists this clonotype with a few counts. The chain recombines TRBV7-9 with TRBJ1-5; possible D gene TRBD1, 5 bases. The V gene's germline CDR1 is SEHNR and CDR2 FQNEAQ (reference sequence). V lost 5 bases, J lost 5 bases, and 10 bases lay in between. The CDR3 loop spans 13 amino acids. CDR3 loop: CASSRDSHQPQHF. The CDR3 region has the DNA TGTGCCAGCAGCCGGGACTCTCATCAGCCCCAGCATTTT.

This clonotype has more than one count but fewer than ten. The V gene is TRBV5-5, the J gene TRBJ2-5, with 10 bases matching TRBD2. V was pared by 10 bases and J by 1 base, with 10 bases of the junction left unmatched. Germline loops: CDR1 SGHKS, CDR2 YYEKEE (reference sequence). The CDR3 extends over 15 amino acids. This chain's CDR3 is CAGGRLAGPQETQYF. CDR3 in DNA: TGTGCCGGCGGGCGACTAGCGGGTCCCCAAGAGACCCAGTACTTC.

This clonotype was counted only a few times. The genes are TRBV7-2 and TRBJ1-2; 7 positions agree with TRBD1. V shed 5 bases and J 4 bases; nucleotides not matched to a gene: 4. The CDR3 length is 13 residues. The germline gives CDR1 SGHTA, CDR2 FQGNSA. CDR3 in amino acids: CASSLRQGYGYTF. DNA for the CDR3: TGTGCCAGCAGCCTACGACAGGGCTATGGCTACACCTTC.

V and J are TRBV7-2 and TRBJ2-3; D is possibly TRBD1 (6 bases). Trimming pared 5 bases from V and 2 bases from J, leaving 11 bases between. Germline V gives CDR1 SGHTA, CDR2 FQGNSA. This CDR3 is 14 amino acids long. The CDR3 nucleotides are TGTGCCAGCAGCCCCTGGACAGTCACAGATACGCAGTATTTT. Its protein product is CASSPWTVTDTQYF.

V is TRBV5-1 and J is TRBJ1-2, with D unresolved. V was pared by 7 bases and J by 2 bases, with 15 bases between. Germline loops: CDR1 SGHRS, CDR2 YFSETQ. The CDR3 is 14 residues long. The CDR3 is CASREAGGNYGYTF. DNA for the CDR3: TGCGCCAGCCGCGAGGCAGGCGGCAACTATGGCTACACCTTC.

This clonotype was found many times. This chain uses TRBV7-9 with TRBJ2-4, with D possibly called TRBD1 or TRBD2 (5 bases each). From germline, CDR1 is SEHNR and CDR2 FQNEAQ (reference sequence). The CDR3 extends over 13 amino acids. V gave up 4 bases and J gave up 4 bases, with 8 bases separating them. The CDR3 spells CASSWDGKNIQYF. CDR3 nucleotides: TGTGCCAGCAGCTGGGACGGGAAAAACATTCAGTACTTC.

V is TRBV3-1 and J is TRBJ1-5, with D tentatively TRBD1 (6 bases). CDR1 is LGHDT, CDR2 YNNKEL, per germline (reference sequence). This CDR3 spans 15 amino acids. Trimming removed 1 base at V and 6 bases at J, with 13 bases between. CDR3 nucleotides: TGTGCCAGCAGCCAAGGTTGGGGGGCCGTTCAGCCCCAGCATTTT. As protein: CASSQGWGAVQPQHF.

Worth noting for this clonotype: A junction end diverges from the germline sequence, so it may reflect a read error. The CDR3 bases are TGTGCCACCAGCAGAGATGGGGACAGGGTGGTGGAGATCCAGTACTTC. This sequence encodes CATSRDGDRVVEIQYF. The rearrangement uses TRBV15 and TRBJ2-5; 9 bases map to TRBD1. The CDR3 loop spans 16 amino acids. Per germline, CDR1 LNHNV and CDR2 YYDKDF (reference sequence).

The genes are TRBV27 and TRBJ1-3; unclear D gene. The CDR3 is 13 residues long. Germline CDR1 is MNHEY and CDR2 is SMNVEV (reference sequence). Between the trimmed V and J ends, which lost 6 bases and 2 bases, there was a span of 8 bases. The CDR3 coding sequence is TGTGCCAGCAGGATGAAACCTGGAAACACCATATATTTT. Its protein is CASRMKPGNTIYF.

This clonotype was counted only a few times. The chain couples TRBV5-1 to TRBJ2-5; 14 positions match TRBD2. The J call may not be correct, given that the DNA end is closer to TRBJ2-1. Per the germline V gene, CDR1 is SGHRS and CDR2 is YFSETQ. CDR3 length: 17 amino acids. The CDR3 sequence is CASSFRTGTSGSNEQFF. The CDR3 coding sequence is TGCGCCAGCAGCTTCCGCACCGGGACTAGCGGGAGCAATGAGCAGTTCTTC.